This passage covers 17 T cell receptor beta chains from one sample sequenced in a study of T-cell memory formation after mild COVID-19. TCRdb passed the 5' RACE reads through MiXCR, listing each CDR3 protein once. The table has a few hundred thousand distinct CDR3 sequences, more than 15% seen once. Sequencing was carried out using PBMCs or a T cell subset sorted from them (not recorded which). These receptors were obtained from a man aged 18 to 30 who had mild COVID-19 (a few samples of this study predate the infection). Cell type and time point are not known.

The chain has TRBV7-9 and TRBJ2-7; unclear D gene. Germline V gene sequence: CDR1 SEHNR, CDR2 FQNEAQ (reference sequence). Trimming pared 1 base from V and 9 bases from J, leaving 13 bases between. This CDR3 region has 13 residues. DNA for the CDR3: TGTGCCAGCAGCTTAGGAACAACGGACGCGCAGTACTTC. It specifies CASSLGTTDAQYF.

The chain is built from TRBV18 and TRBJ2-7; D possibly corresponds to TRBD1 (5 bases). Germline V gene data show CDR1 as KGHSH and CDR2 as LQKENI. V was trimmed by 4 bases and J by 2 bases, leaving 9 bases between them. This CDR3 is built from 13 residues. This CDR3 reads CASSQGHPYEQYF. CDR3 in DNA: TGTGCCAGCTCACAAGGACACCCCTACGAGCAGTACTTC.

The table lists this clonotype with a few counts. V is TRBV10-3 and J is TRBJ1-1; possible D gene TRBD1, 5 bases. Germline-derived CDR1 and CDR2 are ENHRY and SYGVKD. This CDR3 has 18 residues. CDR3 sequence reads: CGKWFLGTEGLTNTEAFF. DNA of the CDR3: TGTGGCAAGTGGTTTTTAGGTACAGAGGGGCTGACGAACACTGAAGCTTTCTTT.

The sample holds many counts of this clonotype. The chain employs TRBV7-2 and TRBJ1-1; D is uncertain. This CDR3 contains 13 residues. Trimming took off 6 bases at V and 0 bases at J, with 8 bases between the two ends. From germline, CDR1 is SGHTA and CDR2 FQGNSA. The CDR3 sequence: CASSRSMNTEAFF. The CDR3 DNA reads TGTGCCAGCAGTCGGTCCATGAACACTGAAGCTTTCTTT. The variable domain in full, completed from reference TRBV7-2 and TRBJ1-1, reads GAGVSQSPSNKVTEKGKDVELRCDPISGHTALYWYRQSLGQGLEFLIYFQGNSAPDKSGLPSDRFSAERTGGSVSTLTIQRTQQEDSAVYLCASSRSMNTEAFFGQGTRLTVV.

In its sample, this clonotype was seen a few times. The rearrangement joins TRBV5-1 to TRBJ2-1; 7 bases fit TRBD1. The CDR3 consists of 15 residues. Germline trimming cut 0 bases from V and 2 bases from J; bases unmatched to any gene: 2. CDR1 and CDR2 (germline): SGHRS, YFSETQ. This chain's CDR3 is CASSLEGAAYNEQFF. The CDR3 DNA reads as TGCGCCAGCAGCTTGGAGGGGGCCGCCTACAATGAGCAGTTCTTC.

This clonotype was picked up many times. The rearrangement uses TRBV12-3 or TRBV12-4 and TRBJ1-1; D call uncertain. This CDR3 is built from 15 residues. V lost 3 bases and J lost 4, with 15 bases in between. CDR3 sequence reads: CASSFLPGTGTEAFF. The DNA for the CDR3 is TGTGCCAGCAGTTTTCTACCGGGCACGGGCACTGAAGCTTTCTTT.

V is TRBV15 and J is TRBJ1-5; 7 bases map to TRBD1. The CDR3 length is 18 residues. The trim removed 2 bases at V and 0 bases at J, leaving 10 bases unmatched. Germline CDR1 reads LNHNV; CDR2 reads YYDKDF (reference sequence). The CDR3 sequence is CATSRRTGTAGSNQPQHF. The DNA for the CDR3 is TGTGCCACCAGCAGAAGGACCGGGACAGCCGGTAGCAATCAGCCCCAGCATTTT.

The rearrangement links TRBV5-1 to TRBJ1-1; D gene uncertain. CDR1 and CDR2 from the germline V gene are SGHRS and YFSETQ. The V gene lost 0 bases and the J gene lost 2 bases, with 11 bases spanning the gap. This CDR3 contains 15 residues. The DNA for the CDR3 is TGCGCCAGCAGCTTGGTGCCGGAGAAAAACACTGAAGCTTTCTTT. This encodes CASSLVPEKNTEAFF.

The chain carries TRBV7-2 and TRBJ2-2; 7 bases line up with TRBD1. The CDR3 has 14 amino acids. J lost 9 bases, V lost 1 base, and 5 bases had no gene match. Germline CDR1 is SGHTA and CDR2 is FQGNSA. The CDR3 here is CASSLGQGVRELFF. In DNA form, the CDR3 reads TGTGCCAGCAGCTTAGGCCAGGGGGTCAGGGAGCTGTTTTTT.

The gene calls are TRBV18 and TRBJ2-1; a weak D match, TRBD2 (6 bases). CDR1 is KGHSH and CDR2 is LQKENI in the germline V gene. V lost 6 bases to trimming and J lost 6 bases, with 15 bases between them. The CDR3 extends over 14 amino acids. Here the CDR3 reads CASSPNPSVNEQFF. The DNA of the CDR3 is TGTGCCAGCTCCCCAAACCCTAGCGTCAATGAGCAGTTCTTC. Looking up the rest from reference TRBV18 and TRBJ2-1 gives the full variable domain: NAGVMQNPRHLVRRRGQEARLRCSPMKGHSHVYWYRQLPEEGLKFMVYLQKENIIDESGMPKERFSAEFPKEGPSILRIQQVVRGDSAAYFCASSPNPSVNEQFFGPGTRLTVL.

The chain carries TRBV28 and TRBJ2-5; no firm D call. Deletions cut 7 bases from V and 5 bases from J, with 20 bases between. There are 15 residues in the CDR3. The V gene's germline CDR1 is MDHEN and CDR2 SYDVKM. The CDR3 DNA reads TGTGCCAGCAACCCCTCGCTGAGCCCCCGGGAGACCCAGTACTTC. Protein product: CASNPSLSPRETQYF.

This chain links TRBV20-1 with TRBJ2-1; the match to TRBD2 covers 11 bases. Germline V gene sequence: CDR1 DFQATT, CDR2 SNEGSKA (reference sequence). Trimming cost V 2 bases and J 5 bases; bases outside gene matches: 2. There are 14 residues in the CDR3. The CDR3 loop is CSARLAGGHNEQFF. CDR3 sequence (DNA): TGCAGTGCTAGACTAGCGGGGGGCCACAATGAGCAGTTCTTC.

The chain employs TRBV11-2 and TRBJ2-3; TRBD2 matches 13 bases. This CDR3 is 16 amino acids long. J lost 4 bases, V lost 5 bases, and 6 bases had no gene match. The V gene's germline CDR1 is SGHAT and CDR2 FQNNGV. The CDR3 DNA reads TGTGCCAGCAGCCCTCGACTAGCGGGGGGCCCAGATACGCAGTATTTT. Amino acids: CASSPRLAGGPDTQYF.

This clonotype was seen a handful of times. This chain uses TRBV25-1 with TRBJ2-1, with unresolved D. V was pared by 5 bases and J by 8 bases, with 10 bases between. This CDR3 comprises 12 residues. Germline values: CDR1 MGHDK, CDR2 SYGVNS. The CDR3: CASSPGSYEQFF. Here the CDR3 DNA reads TGTGCCAGCAGTCCCGGCTCATATGAGCAGTTCTTC. Filled out from reference TRBV25-1 and TRBJ2-1, the complete variable domain reads EADIYQTPRYLVIGTGKKITLECSQTMGHDKMYWYQQDPGMELHLIHYSYGVNSTEKGDLSSESTVSRIRTEHFPLTLESARPSHTSQYLCASSPGSYEQFFGPGTRLTVL.

This clonotype showed up just a few times. This chain links TRBV10-2 with TRBJ2-5; no reliable D call. Germline CDR1 reads WSHSY; CDR2 reads SAAADI. This CDR3 is 13 amino acids long. V shed 5 bases and J shed 0 bases, with 7 bases lying between them. The CDR3 nucleotides read TGCGCCAGCAGTAAAGGGAACCAAGAGACCCAGTACTTC. Translated, it gives CASSKGNQETQYF.

The J gene is TRBJ2-1, the V gene TRBV7-3; TRBD1 matches at 7 bases. V lost 6 bases, J lost 8 bases, and 13 bases stayed unmatched. The CDR3 sequence is 15 residues long. Per the germline V gene, CDR1 is SGHTA and CDR2 is FQGTGA. The DNA for the CDR3 is TGTGCCAGCAGTCTCAGTAGGGGGCGGGTCGATGAGCAGTTCTTC. As protein: CASSLSRGRVDEQFF.

This clonotype was seen a few times. The rearrangement uses TRBV5-1 and TRBJ1-2, with a tentative D call TRBD1 (5 bases). The CDR3 covers 14 residues. Trimming pared 3 bases from V and 2 bases from J, leaving 11 bases between. CDR1 SGHRS and CDR2 YFSETQ come from the germline V gene. CDR3 protein: CASSSRGWNYGYTF. DNA of the CDR3: TGCGCCAGCAGCTCTCGGGGGTGGAACTATGGCTACACCTTC. The full variable domain, rest sourced from reference TRBV5-1 and TRBJ1-2, is KAGVTQTPRYLIKTRGQQVTLSCSPISGHRSVSWYQQTPGQGLQFLFEYFSETQRNKGNFPGRFSGRQFSNSRSEMNVSTLELGDSALYLCASSSRGWNYGYTFGSGTRLTVV.